This T cell receptor (beta chain) originates from a study of T cell responses to AZD1222 COVID-19 vaccine. In this sample, this clone turned up once. Its cognate antigen is unknown. V was clipped by 3 bases and J by 7 bases, with 7 bases between them. This CDR3 is 13 amino acids long. Measured with immunoSEQ multiplex PCR; TCRdb has only the in-frame clones, and not every one. The sample gives 95,000 to 110,000 clones, 70% to 90% of which show up once; around 4.5% is in the top ten. General observations from the study: Repertoire sampling happened only post peak T cell response. Increases in Spike-specific TCR breadth and depth were seen after two AZD1222 doses. Only a handful of AZD1222 recipients were seropositive at baseline. Spike regions recognized by vaccine-associated CD4 TCRs spanned the protein, led by 160-218 and 743-854.

The TCR originated in an adult who received the AZD1222 COVID-19 vaccine. Source: peripheral blood, taken 28 days after the second AZD1222 dose. This chain connects TRBV12-3 or TRBV12-4 to TRBJ1-6, with a possible D match to TRBD1 (6 bases). For the CDR3, the DNA is TGTGCCAGCAGTTTCACAGGGAATTCACCCCTCCACTTT. This encodes CASSFTGNSPLHF.